This TCR beta chain originates from a study of cytomegalovirus exposure and HLA in healthy donors. Germline loops: CDR1 ENHRY, CDR2 SYGVKD. The CDR3 is made up of 14 amino acids. V lost 2 bases, J lost 1 base, and 8 bases lay in between. PCR was performed using 60 Vbeta and 13 Jbeta primers. The method was immunoSEQ multiplex PCR; TCRdb's version includes in-frame clones alone and lacks a portion of them. The table has about 170,000 clones, 70% to 80% seen once; the top ten hold around 1.9%. Healthy donors of bone marrow made up the group. Comments on this clone: The antigen remains undetermined.

Whole-study findings and limits: A later examination showed that TCR association rates differed by HLA locus, with DRB1 most and HLA-C fewest. Cytomegalovirus-associated TCR beta chains were listed, numbering 150 to 200. Beyond CMV serostatus, there was no information to go on about immune exposure.

Source material: PBMCs. The receptor comes from a woman aged 25 to 39 in good health and CMV-seropositive. The J gene is TRBJ1-2, the V gene TRBV10-3; D may be TRBD1 (6 bases). CDR3 DNA sequence: TGTGCCATCAGTGAGACAGGGAATAACTATGGCTACACCTTC. Translation gives CAISETGNNYGYTF.